This T cell receptor beta chain was identified during a study of response to subunit inactivated influenza vaccine. Study-wide findings and caveats: Only a handful of new T cells, the authors suggested, are recruited with each seasonal influenza vaccination.

TCRdb analysed the RT-PCR reads with MiXCR anew, one entry per CDR3 protein. The table records some 160,000 distinct CDR3 sequences, about a tenth of them present only once. Unmatched junction bases numbered 24, after V lost 4 bases and J lost 4 bases. The CDR3 runs to 21 residues. Germline V gives CDR1 SGHNT, CDR2 YENEEA. A few counts support this clonotype. Its antigen is unknown. This sequence was found in a man aged 50 or older who received an inactivated influenza vaccine. This chain joins TRBV11-3 and TRBJ2-5; the match to TRBD2 covers 10 bases. Sequences were derived from non-naive T cells sorted from PBMCs, sampled roughly 47 days after vaccination. In DNA, the CDR3 is TGTGCCAGCAGCTCATACCCCCACTACAGAAGCGGGAGGGCCCTCCGAGAGACCCAGTACTTC. Translation gives CASSSYPHYRSGRALRETQYF.